The 5 T cell receptor beta chains in this list originate from one sample, sequenced in a study of T cell changes during pregnancy in multiple sclerosis. The repertoire was sequenced with immunoSEQ multiplex PCR; TCRdb's copy has only in-frame clones and lacks some. The repertoire holds tens of thousands of clones, with about nine tenths as singletons. The material was peripheral blood, obtained in the third trimester of pregnancy. Every receptor here comes from a female donor with multiple sclerosis, enrolled in a pregnancy study.

This clone has only a few counts. The gene calls are TRBV2 and TRBJ1-6, with unresolved D. Germline V gene data show CDR1 as SNHLY and CDR2 as FYNNEI. The CDR3 is 15 residues long. V shed 1 base and J shed 4 bases, with 8 bases lying between them. In nucleotides, the CDR3 is TGTGCCAGCAGTGAAGGAGGGCCTTATAATTCACCCCTCCACTTT. Translation gives CASSEGGPYNSPLHF.

This rearrangement joins TRBV19 to TRBJ1-5, with D possibly being TRBD1 (6 bases). CDR3 length equals 13 residues. Trimming took 6 bases from V and 3 from J, leaving 9 bases between them. Germline V gene lookup returns CDR1 LNHDA and CDR2 SQIVND (reference sequence). In nucleotides, the CDR3 is TGTGCCAGTAGCCGACAGGACAATCAGCCCCAGCATTTT. Translated: CASSRQDNQPQHF.

This clone has a handful of counts. This chain uses TRBV30 with TRBJ1-1; 7 nucleotides line up with TRBD1. With V trimmed by 2 bases and J by 1 base, 4 bases remained unmatched. The CDR3 covers 14 residues. From germline, CDR1 is GTSNPN and CDR2 SVGIG (reference sequence). As DNA, the CDR3 is TGTGCCTGGAGTCTAGGGGGCCCGAACACTGAAGCTTTCTTT. Residues: CAWSLGGPNTEAFF.

V is TRBV5-4 and J is TRBJ2-7, with 7 bases matching TRBD2. This CDR3 has 15 residues. Trimming took 4 bases from V and 1 from J; bases not matched to a gene: 8. Germline V gene sequence: CDR1 SGHNT, CDR2 YYREEE (reference sequence). The CDR3 nucleotides are TGTGCCAGCAGCGAGGCCCAGCGGGGATCCTACGAGCAGTACTTC. Protein sequence: CASSEAQRGSYEQYF.

The chain is built from TRBV7-2 and TRBJ1-1; TRBD1 agrees at 8 bases. The V gene's germline CDR1 is SGHTA and CDR2 FQGNSA. The CDR3 covers 12 residues. V shed 3 bases and J 10 bases; nucleotides not matched to a gene: 4. Here the CDR3 reads CASSLHRGGAFF. The CDR3, as DNA: TGTGCCAGCAGCTTGCACAGGGGGGGAGCTTTCTTT.